These T cell receptor beta chains were read from a single sample in a study of Tregs in tolerant kidney transplant recipients. Assay: immunoSEQ multiplex PCR; the TCRdb copy retains only in-frame clones and omits some. The table shows over 50,000 clones, with approximately 85% occurring only once. The sample in question was Tregs from blood, obtained before the transplant. The receptors shown here come from a human donor who received a combined kidney and bone marrow transplant. CDR3s include the opening cysteine and the closing phenylalanine or tryptophan. Fields, in order: clone size, V gene, J gene, D gene, CDR3 DNA, CDR3 protein. A D gene is named only where the DNA matches it firmly. Clone size is shown for a subset of rows, as once, few, many or a class of expanded clone.

clone size: -
V gene: TRBV7-2
J gene: TRBJ1-1
D gene: -
CDR3 DNA: TGTGCCAGCAGCTTACCTGGATGGGGGGAAACTTTCTTT
CDR3 protein: CASSLPGWGETFF

clone size: -
V gene: TRBV28
J gene: TRBJ1-5
D gene: -
CDR3 DNA: TGTGCCAGCAGGGGAAGGAGTCTATGGGGCAATCAGCCCCAGCATTTT
CDR3 protein: CASRGRSLWGNQPQHF

clone size: -
V gene: TRBV6-1
J gene: TRBJ2-4
D gene: -
CDR3 DNA: TGTGCCAGCAGTGAAGCGACAGTCGGCCTCAAAAACATTCAGTACTTC
CDR3 protein: CASSEATVGLKNIQYF

clone size: -
V gene: TRBV6-5
J gene: TRBJ1-2
D gene: -
CDR3 DNA: TGTGCCAGCAGTTACACGGGGGCGCGGGGCTACACCTTC
CDR3 protein: CASSYTGARGYTF

clone size: once
V gene: TRBV5-6
J gene: TRBJ2-7
D gene: TRBD1
CDR3 DNA: TGTGCCAGCAGCTATAACAGGGGTCACGAGCAGTACTTC
CDR3 protein: CASSYNRGHEQYF

clone size: -
V gene: TRBV7-8
J gene: TRBJ1-3
D gene: -
CDR3 DNA: TGTGCCAGCACCGACCGACGGTTCTCTGGAAACACCATATATTTT
CDR3 protein: CASTDRRFSGNTIYF

clone size: -
V gene: TRBV15
J gene: TRBJ1-3
D gene: TRBD1
CDR3 DNA: TGTGCCACCAGCAGAGCTGGGGGACAGAAGGGGGGAAACACCATATATTTT
CDR3 protein: CATSRAGGQKGGNTIYF

clone size: -
V gene: TRBV9
J gene: TRBJ1-4
D gene: -
CDR3 DNA: TGTGCCAGCAGCCCACGATCACTAGCAACTAATGAAAAACTGTTTTTT
CDR3 protein: CASSPRSLATNEKLFF

clone size: -
V gene: TRBV18
J gene: TRBJ2-5
D gene: -
CDR3 DNA: TGTGCCAGCTCACCACCAGACAAGCGGCCCCGGACCCAGTACTTC
CDR3 protein: CASSPPDKRPRTQYF

clone size: -
V gene: TRBV5-6
J gene: TRBJ2-7
D gene: TRBD2
CDR3 DNA: TGTGCCAGCAGCCCCGGGACTAGAAGGCACTACGAGCAGTACTTC
CDR3 protein: CASSPGTRRHYEQYF

clone size: -
V gene: TRBV6-1
J gene: TRBJ1-2
D gene: -
CDR3 DNA: TGTGCCAGCAGTGGTTTACCGGGGACCCAAATCCTCTATGGCTACACCTTC
CDR3 protein: CASSGLPGTQILYGYTF

clone size: -
V gene: TRBV12-5
J gene: TRBJ2-7
D gene: -
CDR3 DNA: TGTGCTAGTGGTTTGTTGCCAGGTGAATACGAGCAGTACTTC
CDR3 protein: CASGLLPGEYEQYF

clone size: -
V gene: TRBV19
J gene: TRBJ2-3
D gene: -
CDR3 DNA: TGTGCCAGTTGGGGAAGCACAGATACGCAGTATTTT
CDR3 protein: CASWGSTDTQYF

clone size: once
V gene: TRBV18
J gene: TRBJ1-2
D gene: -
CDR3 DNA: TGTGCCAGCTCACCACGTCAGGGATTAAACTATGGCTACACCTTC
CDR3 protein: CASSPRQGLNYGYTF

clone size: -
V gene: TRBV18
J gene: TRBJ2-7
D gene: -
CDR3 DNA: TGTGCCAGCTCACGGGGGCAGGGGCGCGCCTACGAGCAGTACTTC
CDR3 protein: CASSRGQGRAYEQYF

clone size: -
V gene: TRBV6-1
J gene: TRBJ1-1
D gene: -
CDR3 DNA: TGTGCCAGCAGGCGGGCCACGAACACTGAAGCTTTCTTT
CDR3 protein: CASRRATNTEAFF

clone size: few
V gene: TRBV5-5
J gene: TRBJ1-5
D gene: -
CDR3 DNA: TGTGCCAGCAGCCAACCGGGACACGGTTTGAATCAGCCCCAGCATTTT
CDR3 protein: CASSQPGHGLNQPQHF

clone size: -
V gene: TRBV10-1
J gene: TRBJ2-5
D gene: -
CDR3 DNA: TGCGCCAGCAGTGAAGGCCCCTCGGCCCGAGAGACCCAGTACTTC
CDR3 protein: CASSEGPSARETQYF

clone size: -
V gene: TRBV6-4
J gene: TRBJ2-1
D gene: -
CDR3 DNA: TGTGCCAGCAGTGCCGACCTCGGGGGCTACATTAATGAGCAGTTCTTC
CDR3 protein: CASSADLGGYINEQFF

clone size: -
V gene: TRBV7-2
J gene: TRBJ2-5
D gene: TRBD2
CDR3 DNA: TGTGCCAGCAGCTCCATCAACGGGGGACTAAAAGAGACCCAGTACTTC
CDR3 protein: CASSSINGGLKETQYF